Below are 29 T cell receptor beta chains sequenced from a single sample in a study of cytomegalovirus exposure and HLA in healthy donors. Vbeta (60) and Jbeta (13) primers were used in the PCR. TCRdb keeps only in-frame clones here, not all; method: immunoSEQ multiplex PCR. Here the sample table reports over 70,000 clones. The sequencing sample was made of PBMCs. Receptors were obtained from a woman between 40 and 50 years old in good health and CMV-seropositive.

CDR3 protein: CASSHPGLAGGQNTGELFF. The CDR3 coding sequence is TGCGCCAGCAGCCATCCCGGACTAGCGGGGGGCCAGAACACCGGGGAGCTGTTTTTT. This chain uses TRBV4-3 with TRBJ2-2; 14 positions match TRBD2. CDR3 length equals 19 residues. Germline assignment: CDR1 LGHNA and CDR2 YSLEER. Germline trimming cut 3 bases from V and 1 base from J; bases unmatched to any gene: 7.

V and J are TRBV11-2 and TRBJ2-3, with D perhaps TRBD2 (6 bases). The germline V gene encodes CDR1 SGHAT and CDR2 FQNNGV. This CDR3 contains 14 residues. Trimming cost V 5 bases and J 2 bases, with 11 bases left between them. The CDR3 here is CASSPRRDTDTQYF. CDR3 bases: TGTGCCAGCAGCCCGAGGCGGGACACAGATACGCAGTATTTT.

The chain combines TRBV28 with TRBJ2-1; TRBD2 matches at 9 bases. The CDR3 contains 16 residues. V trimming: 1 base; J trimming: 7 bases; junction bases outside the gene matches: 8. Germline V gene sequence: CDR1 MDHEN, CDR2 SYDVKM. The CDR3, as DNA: TGTGCCAGCAGTTTATTCCGGCGGGAGGGCGTGAATGAGCAGTTCTTC. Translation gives CASSLFRREGVNEQFF.

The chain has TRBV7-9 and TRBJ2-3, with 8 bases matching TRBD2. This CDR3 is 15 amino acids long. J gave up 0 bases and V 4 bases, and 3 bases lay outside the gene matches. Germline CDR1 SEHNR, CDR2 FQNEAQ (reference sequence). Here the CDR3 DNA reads TGTGCCAGCAGCTATAGCGGGAAGAGCACAGATACGCAGTATTTT. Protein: CASSYSGKSTDTQYF.

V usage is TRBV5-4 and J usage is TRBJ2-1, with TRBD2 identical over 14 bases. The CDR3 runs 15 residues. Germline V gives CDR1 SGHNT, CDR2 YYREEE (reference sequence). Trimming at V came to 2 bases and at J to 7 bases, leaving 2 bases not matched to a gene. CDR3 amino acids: CASSLRTSGRNEQFF. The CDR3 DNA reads TGTGCCAGCAGCTTACGGACTAGCGGGAGGAATGAGCAGTTCTTC. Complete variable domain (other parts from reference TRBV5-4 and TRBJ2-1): ETGVTQSPTHLIKTRGQQVTLRCSSQSGHNTVSWYQQALGQGPQFIFQYYREEENGRGNFPPRFSGLQFPNYSSELNVNALELDDSALYLCASSLRTSGRNEQFFGPGTRLTVL.

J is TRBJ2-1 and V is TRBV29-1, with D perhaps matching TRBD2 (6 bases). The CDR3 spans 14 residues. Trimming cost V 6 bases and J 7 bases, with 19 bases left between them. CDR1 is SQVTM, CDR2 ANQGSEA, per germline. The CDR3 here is CSVDEWGRENEQFF. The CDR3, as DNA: TGCAGCGTCGACGAGTGGGGTCGGGAGAATGAGCAGTTCTTC.

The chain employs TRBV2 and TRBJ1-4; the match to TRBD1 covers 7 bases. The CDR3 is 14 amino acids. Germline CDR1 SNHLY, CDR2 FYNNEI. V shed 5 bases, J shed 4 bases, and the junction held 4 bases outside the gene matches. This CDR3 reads CASSLGQINEKLFF. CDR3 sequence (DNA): TGTGCCAGCAGTTTGGGACAGATTAATGAAAAACTGTTTTTT.

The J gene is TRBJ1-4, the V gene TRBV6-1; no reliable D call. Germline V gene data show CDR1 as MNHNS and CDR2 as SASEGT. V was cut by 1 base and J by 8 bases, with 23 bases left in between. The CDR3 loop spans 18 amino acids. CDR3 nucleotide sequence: TGTGCCAGCAGTGAAGATTCGATTAATGGGCGGGCGCGGGAAAAACTGTTTTTT. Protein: CASSEDSINGRAREKLFF.

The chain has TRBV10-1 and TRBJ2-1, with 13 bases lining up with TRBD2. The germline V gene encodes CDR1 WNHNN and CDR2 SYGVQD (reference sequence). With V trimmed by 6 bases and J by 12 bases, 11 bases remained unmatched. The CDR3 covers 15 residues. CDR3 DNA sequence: TGCGCCAGCAGCACCGGGACTAGCGGGGTCGGAGGGCAGTTCTTC. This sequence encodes CASSTGTSGVGGQFF.

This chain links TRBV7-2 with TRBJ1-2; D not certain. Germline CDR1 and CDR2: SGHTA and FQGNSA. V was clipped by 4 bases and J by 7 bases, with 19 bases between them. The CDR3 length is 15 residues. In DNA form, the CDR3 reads TGTGCCAGCAGCTCTTCTACGACCCTCTACAGTGGCTACACCTTC. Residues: CASSSSTTLYSGYTF. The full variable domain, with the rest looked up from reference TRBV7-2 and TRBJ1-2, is GAGVSQSPSNKVTEKGKDVELRCDPISGHTALYWYRQSLGQGLEFLIYFQGNSAPDKSGLPSDRFSAERTGGSVSTLTIQRTQQEDSAVYLCASSSSTTLYSGYTFGSGTRLTVV.

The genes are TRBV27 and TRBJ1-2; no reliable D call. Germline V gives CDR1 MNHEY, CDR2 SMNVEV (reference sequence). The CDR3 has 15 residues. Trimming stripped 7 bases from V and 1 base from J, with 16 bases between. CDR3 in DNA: TGTGCCAGCACTCAGAACCGACTCCTTAACTATGGCTACACCTTC. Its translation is CASTQNRLLNYGYTF.

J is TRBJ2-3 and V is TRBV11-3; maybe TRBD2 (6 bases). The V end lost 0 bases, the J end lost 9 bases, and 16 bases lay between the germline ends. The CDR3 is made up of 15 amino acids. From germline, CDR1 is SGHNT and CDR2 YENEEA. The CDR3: CASSLEASDLGTQYF. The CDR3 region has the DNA TGTGCCAGCAGCTTAGAGGCTAGCGACCTAGGGACGCAGTATTTT.

For the CDR3, the DNA is TGTGCCAGTAGTAAACTCGTCGGGTTGAATTCACCCCTCCACTTT. This gives the protein CASSKLVGLNSPLHF. The chain combines TRBV19 with TRBJ1-6; D gene uncertain. The CDR3 has 15 residues. The germline CDR1 and CDR2 sequences are LNHDA and SQIVND (reference sequence). V was trimmed by 4 bases and J by 7 bases, leaving 14 bases between them.

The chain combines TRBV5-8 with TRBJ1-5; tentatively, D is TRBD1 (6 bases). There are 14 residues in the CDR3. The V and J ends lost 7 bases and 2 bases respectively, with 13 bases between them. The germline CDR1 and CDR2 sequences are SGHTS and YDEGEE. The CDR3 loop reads CASCATGRNQPQHF. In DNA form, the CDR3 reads TGTGCCAGCTGTGCTACAGGGCGCAATCAGCCCCAGCATTTT.

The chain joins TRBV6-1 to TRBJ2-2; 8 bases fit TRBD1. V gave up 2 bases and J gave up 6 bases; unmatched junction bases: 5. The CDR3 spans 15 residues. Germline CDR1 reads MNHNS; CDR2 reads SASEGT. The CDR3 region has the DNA TGTGCCAGCAGTGAACGGACAGGGTCCCCCGGGGAGCTGTTTTTT. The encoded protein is CASSERTGSPGELFF.

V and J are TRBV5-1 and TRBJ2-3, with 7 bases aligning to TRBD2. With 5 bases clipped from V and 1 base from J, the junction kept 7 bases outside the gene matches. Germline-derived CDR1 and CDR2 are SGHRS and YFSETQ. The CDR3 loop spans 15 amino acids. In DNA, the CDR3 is TGCGCCAGCAGTGGTCGGGGGGTCGGCACAGATACGCAGTATTTT. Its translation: CASSGRGVGTDTQYF. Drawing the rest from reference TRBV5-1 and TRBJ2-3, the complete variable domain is KAGVTQTPRYLIKTRGQQVTLSCSPISGHRSVSWYQQTPGQGLQFLFEYFSETQRNKGNFPGRFSGRQFSNSRSEMNVSTLELGDSALYLCASSGRGVGTDTQYFGPGTRLTVL.

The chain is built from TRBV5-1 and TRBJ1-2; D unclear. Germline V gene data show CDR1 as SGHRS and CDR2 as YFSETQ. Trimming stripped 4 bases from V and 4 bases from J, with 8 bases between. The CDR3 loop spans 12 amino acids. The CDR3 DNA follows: TGCGCCAGCAGCGCAGAATCCTATGGCTACACCTTC. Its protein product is CASSAESYGYTF. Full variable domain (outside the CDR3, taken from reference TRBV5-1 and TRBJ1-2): KAGVTQTPRYLIKTRGQQVTLSCSPISGHRSVSWYQQTPGQGLQFLFEYFSETQRNKGNFPGRFSGRQFSNSRSEMNVSTLELGDSALYLCASSAESYGYTFGSGTRLTVV.

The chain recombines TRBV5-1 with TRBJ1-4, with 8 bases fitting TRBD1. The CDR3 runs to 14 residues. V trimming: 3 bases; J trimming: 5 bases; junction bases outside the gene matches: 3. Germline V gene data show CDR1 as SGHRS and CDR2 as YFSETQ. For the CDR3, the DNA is TGCGCCAGCAGCTGGACAGGGTCAAATGAAAAACTGTTTTTT. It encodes CASSWTGSNEKLFF.

This CDR3 reads CASTIQGLDTEAFF. CDR3 in DNA: TGTGCCAGCACTATACAGGGGTTGGACACTGAAGCTTTCTTT. The genes are TRBV6-1 and TRBJ1-1; 7 bases fit TRBD1. CDR3 size: 14 residues. Germline CDR1 MNHNS, CDR2 SASEGT. Trimming removed 7 bases from V and 3 bases from J; junction bases left unmatched: 8.

CDR3 coding DNA: TGTGCCAGCAGTGACTCAGCGGAGAGCTCTGGGGCCAACGTCCTGACTTTC. Translated: CASSDSAESSGANVLTF. The genes are TRBV6-4 and TRBJ2-6, with D possibly being TRBD2 (5 bases). The V gene's germline CDR1 is MRHNA and CDR2 SNTAGT. This CDR3 region has 17 residues. The V gene lost 0 bases and the J gene lost 0 bases, with 9 bases spanning the gap.

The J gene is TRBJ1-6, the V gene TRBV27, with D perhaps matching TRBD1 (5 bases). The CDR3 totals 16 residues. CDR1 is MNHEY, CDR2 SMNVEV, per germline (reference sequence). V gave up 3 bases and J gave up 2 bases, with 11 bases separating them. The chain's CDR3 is CASSFRQRAYNSPLHF. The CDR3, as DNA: TGTGCCAGCAGTTTCCGACAGAGAGCCTATAATTCACCCCTCCACTTT.

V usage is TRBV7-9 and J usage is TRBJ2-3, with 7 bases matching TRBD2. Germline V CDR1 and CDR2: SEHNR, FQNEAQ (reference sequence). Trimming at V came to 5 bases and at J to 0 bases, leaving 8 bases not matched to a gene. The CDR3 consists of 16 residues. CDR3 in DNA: TGTGCCAGCAGCAGACGAGCGGGGTCTAGCACAGATACGCAGTATTTT. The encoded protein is CASSRRAGSSTDTQYF.

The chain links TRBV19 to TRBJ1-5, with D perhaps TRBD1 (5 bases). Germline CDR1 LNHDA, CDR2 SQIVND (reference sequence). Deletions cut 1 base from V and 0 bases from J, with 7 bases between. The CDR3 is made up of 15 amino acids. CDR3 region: CASSIVRDSNQPQHF. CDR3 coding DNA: TGTGCCAGTAGTATAGTCAGGGATAGCAATCAGCCCCAGCATTTT.

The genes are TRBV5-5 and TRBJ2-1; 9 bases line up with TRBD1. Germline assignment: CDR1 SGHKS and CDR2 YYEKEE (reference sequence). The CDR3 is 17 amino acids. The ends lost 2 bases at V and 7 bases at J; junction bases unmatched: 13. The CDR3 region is CASSFSYTPTGGNEQFF. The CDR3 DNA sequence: TGTGCCAGCAGCTTCTCATATACCCCGACAGGGGGGAATGAGCAGTTCTTC.

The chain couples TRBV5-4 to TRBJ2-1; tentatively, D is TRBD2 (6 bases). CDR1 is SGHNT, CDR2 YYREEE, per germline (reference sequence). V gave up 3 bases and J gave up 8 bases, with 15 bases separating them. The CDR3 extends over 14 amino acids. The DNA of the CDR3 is TGTGCCAGCAGCTCCATTAGTAGCGGCTATGAGCAGTTCTTC. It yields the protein CASSSISSGYEQFF. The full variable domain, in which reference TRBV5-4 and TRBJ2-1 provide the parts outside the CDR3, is ETGVTQSPTHLIKTRGQQVTLRCSSQSGHNTVSWYQQALGQGPQFIFQYYREEENGRGNFPPRFSGLQFPNYSSELNVNALELDDSALYLCASSSISSGYEQFFGPGTRLTVL.

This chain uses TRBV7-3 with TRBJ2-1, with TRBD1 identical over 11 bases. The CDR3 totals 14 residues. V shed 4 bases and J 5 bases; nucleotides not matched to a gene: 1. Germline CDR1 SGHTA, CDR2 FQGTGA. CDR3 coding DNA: TGTGCCAGCAGCTGGACAGGGGGCAACAATGAGCAGTTCTTC. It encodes CASSWTGGNNEQFF.

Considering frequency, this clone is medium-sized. CDR3 sequence reads: CASSPLAGGLGELFF. The CDR3 DNA reads as TGTGCCAGCAGTCCGCTAGCGGGGGGCCTAGGGGAGCTGTTTTTT. The V gene is TRBV6-4, the J gene TRBJ2-2; 11 nucleotides line up with TRBD2. V gave up 5 bases and J gave up 8 bases; unmatched junction bases: 7. Looked up from germline, CDR1 is MRHNA and CDR2 is SNTAGT. The CDR3 is 15 residues long.

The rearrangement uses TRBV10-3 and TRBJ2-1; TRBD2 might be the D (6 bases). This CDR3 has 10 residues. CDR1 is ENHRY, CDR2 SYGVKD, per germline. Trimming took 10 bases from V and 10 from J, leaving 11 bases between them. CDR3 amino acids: CASGGEEQFF. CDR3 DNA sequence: TGTGCCAGCGGCGGGGAGGAGCAGTTCTTC.

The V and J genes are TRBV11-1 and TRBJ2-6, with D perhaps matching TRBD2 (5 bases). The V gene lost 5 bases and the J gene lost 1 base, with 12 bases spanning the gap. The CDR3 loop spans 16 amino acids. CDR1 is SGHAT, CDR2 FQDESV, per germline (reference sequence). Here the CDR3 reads CASSDPTRSGANVLTF. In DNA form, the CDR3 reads TGTGCCAGCAGCGATCCTACTAGATCTGGGGCCAACGTCCTGACTTTC.